The 16 T cell receptor beta chains below were found in one sample sequenced in a study of T cells after yellow fever vaccination. TCRdb re-analysed the 5' RACE reads in MiXCR, keeping a single row per CDR3 protein. The data show 600,000 to 750,000 distinct CDR3 sequences, over 9% seen once. The sequenced sample was PBMCs, obtained on the day of the yellow fever booster vaccination. These receptors all stem from a man aged 30-40 years who received the YFV17D yellow fever vaccine.

This clonotype was picked up a small number of times. The gene calls are TRBV13 and TRBJ1-6, with D possibly being TRBD1 (6 bases). This CDR3 region has 15 residues. Trimming pared 1 base from V and 10 bases from J, leaving 14 bases between. Germline V lookup: CDR1 PRHDT, CDR2 FYEKMQ (reference sequence). As DNA, the CDR3 is TGTGCCAGCAGCTTAGTTCGGGGGCGCGACTCACCCCTCCACTTT. As protein: CASSLVRGRDSPLHF.

The chain links TRBV5-4 to TRBJ2-7; D remains unclear. Per the germline V gene, CDR1 is SGHNT and CDR2 is YYREEE (reference sequence). The CDR3 covers 13 residues. V was pared by 0 bases and J by 6 bases, with 10 bases between. CDR3 DNA sequence: TGTGCCAGCAGCTTGGGTTTAATGGGCGAGCAGTACTTC. Its translation: CASSLGLMGEQYF. The full variable domain, its missing parts supplied by reference TRBV5-4 and TRBJ2-7, is ETGVTQSPTHLIKTRGQQVTLRCSSQSGHNTVSWYQQALGQGPQFIFQYYREEENGRGNFPPRFSGLQFPNYSSELNVNALELDDSALYLCASSLGLMGEQYFGPGTRLTVT.

This clonotype has a count of ten or more. The chain uses TRBV28 and TRBJ2-7; 12 positions match TRBD1. The germline V gene encodes CDR1 MDHEN and CDR2 SYDVKM. V lost 6 bases to trimming and J lost 1 base; unmatched junction nucleotides: 4. CDR3 length: 15 residues. CDR3 nucleotide sequence: TGTGCCAGCAGGGGACAGGGGGCGGCTTCCTACGAGCAGTACTTC. Its protein product is CASRGQGAASYEQYF.

The V and J genes are TRBV12-3 or TRBV12-4 and TRBJ2-2, with 7 bases lining up with TRBD2. There are 15 residues in the CDR3. Losses at the gene ends were 6 bases for V and 7 bases for J; bases not matched to a gene: 11. The CDR3 spells CASSPYTWGGGELFF. The CDR3 DNA sequence: TGTGCCAGCAGCCCATACACTTGGGGGGGCGGGGAGCTGTTTTTT.

This chain links TRBV20-1 with TRBJ2-3; 7 bases align to TRBD2. The V gene's germline CDR1 is DFQATT and CDR2 SNEGSKA (reference sequence). The ends lost 7 bases at V and 0 bases at J; junction bases unmatched: 7. This CDR3 comprises 14 residues. For the CDR3, the DNA is TGCAGTGGTTCGGCTAGCGGTAGCACAGATACGCAGTATTTT. Amino acids: CSGSASGSTDTQYF.

This clonotype has more than one count but fewer than ten. CDR3 loop: CAARDSGSRADTQYF. In DNA, the CDR3 is TGTGCCGCCCGAGACAGCGGGAGCCGCGCAGATACGCAGTATTTT. The V call is TRBV6-2 or TRBV6-3, the J call TRBJ2-3; TRBD2 agrees at 8 bases. Unmatched junction bases numbered 14, after V lost 11 bases and J lost 4 bases. CDR3 length: 15 residues. Germline CDR1 reads MNHEY; CDR2 reads SVGEGT.

There are a few counts of this clonotype. V gene TRBV7-2 combines with J gene TRBJ1-5; weak D call: TRBD1 (5 bases). The germline V gene encodes CDR1 SGHTA and CDR2 FQGNSA. The CDR3 covers 13 residues. Trimming removed 4 bases from V and 5 bases from J, with 9 bases in between. The DNA for the CDR3 is TGTGCCAGCAGCTCCGGGGGTTATCAGCCCCAGCATTTT. Translating it yields CASSSGGYQPQHF.

The CDR3 region has the DNA TGTGCCACCAGCTCCGGGGGTGAGCAGTACTTC. Translating it yields CATSSGGEQYF. This chain connects TRBV24-1 to TRBJ2-7, with a weak D call TRBD2 (6 bases). V lost 7 bases and J lost 7, with 10 bases in between. Germline loops: CDR1 KGHDR, CDR2 SFDVKD. The CDR3 has 11 amino acids.

The chain is built from TRBV20-1 and TRBJ1-4; the D is unclear. The length of the CDR3 is 11 residues. V lost 6 bases, J lost 12 bases, and 14 bases lay in between. Germline CDR1 reads DFQATT; CDR2 reads SNEGSKA (reference sequence). CDR3 loop: CSARRDLELFF. The CDR3 DNA is TGCAGTGCACGCCGTGATCTGGAACTGTTTTTT.

The table lists this clonotype with a few counts. The chain is built from TRBV9 and TRBJ2-7, with 9 nucleotides matching TRBD1. The junction had 5 bases not matched to a gene; V was cut back by 1 base and J by 3 bases. Per germline, CDR1 SGDLS and CDR2 YYNGEE. This CDR3 is built from 15 residues. The CDR3 sequence: CASSVTGTGYYEQYF. For the CDR3, the DNA is TGTGCCAGCAGCGTAACCGGGACAGGGTACTACGAGCAGTACTTC.

This clonotype was observed a handful of times. The V and J genes are TRBV10-3 and TRBJ2-7; 13 nucleotides line up with TRBD2. V lost 10 bases and J lost 4; bases outside the gene matches: 7. Per germline, CDR1 ENHRY and CDR2 SYGVKD. This CDR3 is built from 14 residues. The CDR3 nucleotides read TGTGCCACAACTAGCGGGAGGGCCTCTTACGAGCAGTACTTC. Translating gives CATTSGRASYEQYF.

The chain recombines TRBV5-1 with TRBJ2-7; TRBD2 matches at 7 bases. V gave up 6 bases and J gave up 5 bases; unmatched junction bases: 11. CDR3 length: 14 amino acids. Per germline, CDR1 SGHRS and CDR2 YFSETQ. CDR3 sequence: CASKDGGSRDEQYF. The CDR3 region has the DNA TGCGCCAGCAAGGATGGCGGGAGTAGAGACGAGCAGTACTTC.

This clonotype was found a few times. The chain has TRBV7-2 and TRBJ2-5; D could derive from TRBD1 or TRBD2 (5 bases each). The CDR3 is 16 residues long. Trimming left V 0 bases short and J 5 bases short, with 16 bases between. Germline CDR1 is SGHTA and CDR2 is FQGNSA. The CDR3 here is CASSLAVTQGRETQYF. In nucleotides, the CDR3 is TGTGCCAGCAGCTTAGCAGTTACCCAGGGACGGGAGACCCAGTACTTC.

V and J are TRBV5-1 and TRBJ1-4; 7 nucleotides agree with TRBD1. The ends lost 0 bases at V and 2 bases at J; junction bases unmatched: 4. Germline CDR1 is SGHRS and CDR2 is YFSETQ. The length of the CDR3 is 16 residues. CDR3 protein: CASSLVQGETNEKLFF. In DNA form, the CDR3 reads TGCGCCAGCAGCTTGGTGCAGGGGGAGACTAATGAAAAACTGTTTTTT.

Of note for this clonotype: A junction end diverges from the germline sequence, so it may reflect a read error. V and J are TRBV7-4 and TRBJ2-1; 11 bases fit TRBD2. This CDR3 is built from 16 residues. Germline V gene lookup returns CDR1 SGHVT and CDR2 SQSDAQ. The CDR3 loop reads CAISSRLAGNIHEQFF. The CDR3 DNA reads as TGTGCCATCAGCTCCCGACTAGCGGGAAACATACATGAGCAGTTCTTC.

This clonotype has a handful of counts. V gene TRBV19 combines with J gene TRBJ2-2, with TRBD2 identical over 7 bases. CDR1 is LNHDA and CDR2 is SQIVND in the germline V gene (reference sequence). The CDR3 loop spans 16 amino acids. With 5 bases clipped from V and 5 bases from J, the junction kept 11 bases outside the gene matches. The CDR3 nucleotides are TGTGCCAGTAGTTGGTCGGGGGGAGTTGGAACCGGGGAGCTGTTTTTT. It is translated as CASSWSGGVGTGELFF.